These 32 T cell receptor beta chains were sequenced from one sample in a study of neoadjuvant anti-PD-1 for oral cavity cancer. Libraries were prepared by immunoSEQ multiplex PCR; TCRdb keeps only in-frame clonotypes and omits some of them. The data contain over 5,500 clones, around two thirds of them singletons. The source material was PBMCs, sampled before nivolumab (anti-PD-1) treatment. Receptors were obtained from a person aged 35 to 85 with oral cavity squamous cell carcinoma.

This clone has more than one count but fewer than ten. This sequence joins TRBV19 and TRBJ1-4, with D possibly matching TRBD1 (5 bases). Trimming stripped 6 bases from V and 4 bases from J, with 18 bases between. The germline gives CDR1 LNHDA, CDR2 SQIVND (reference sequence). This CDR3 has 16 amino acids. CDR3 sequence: CASSELPGRYNEKLFF. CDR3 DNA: TGTGCCAGTAGCGAACTTCCGGGACGCTATAATGAAAAACTGTTTTTT.

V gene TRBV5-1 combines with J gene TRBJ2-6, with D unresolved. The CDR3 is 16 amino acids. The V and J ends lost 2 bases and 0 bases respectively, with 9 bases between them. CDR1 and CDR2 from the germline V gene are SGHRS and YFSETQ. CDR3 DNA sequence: TGCGCCAGCAGCTTTAGAGGCAGCTCTGGGGCCAACGTCCTGACTTTC. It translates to CASSFRGSSGANVLTF.

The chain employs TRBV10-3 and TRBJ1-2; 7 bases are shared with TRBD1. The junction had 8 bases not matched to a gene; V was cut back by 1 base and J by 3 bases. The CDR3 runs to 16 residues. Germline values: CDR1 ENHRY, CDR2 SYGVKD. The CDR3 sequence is CAISEFIRGLDYGYTF. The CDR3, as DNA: TGTGCCATCAGTGAGTTCATCAGGGGGTTGGACTATGGCTACACCTTC.

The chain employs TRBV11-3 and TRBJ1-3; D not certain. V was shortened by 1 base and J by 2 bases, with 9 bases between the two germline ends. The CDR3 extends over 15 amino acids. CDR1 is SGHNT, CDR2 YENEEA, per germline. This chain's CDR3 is CASSLGGVAGNTIYF. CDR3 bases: TGTGCCAGCAGCTTAGGGGGAGTCGCTGGAAACACCATATATTTT. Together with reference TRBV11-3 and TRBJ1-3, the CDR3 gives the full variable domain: EAGVVQSPRYKIIEKKQPVAFWCNPISGHNTLYWYLQNLGQGPELLIRYENEEAVDDSQLPKDRFSAERLKGVDSTLKIQPAELGDSAVYLCASSLGGVAGNTIYFGEGSWLTVV.

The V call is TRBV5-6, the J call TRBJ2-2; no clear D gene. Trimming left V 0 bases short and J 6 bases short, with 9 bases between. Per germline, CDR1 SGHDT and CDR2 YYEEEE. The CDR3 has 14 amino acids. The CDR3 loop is CASSLAGFPGELFF. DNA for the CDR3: TGTGCCAGCAGCTTGGCTGGGTTCCCCGGGGAGCTGTTTTTT.

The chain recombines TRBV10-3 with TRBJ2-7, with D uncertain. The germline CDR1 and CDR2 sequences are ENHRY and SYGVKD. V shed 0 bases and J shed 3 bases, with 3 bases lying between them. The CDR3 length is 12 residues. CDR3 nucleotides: TGTGCCATCAGTGAGTCCCTCTACGAGCAGTACTTC. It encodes CAISESLYEQYF.

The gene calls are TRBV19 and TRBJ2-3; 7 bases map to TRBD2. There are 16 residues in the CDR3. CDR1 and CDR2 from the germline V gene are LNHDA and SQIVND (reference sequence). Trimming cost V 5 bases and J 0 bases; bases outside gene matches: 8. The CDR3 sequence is CASSSRGTHSTDTQYF. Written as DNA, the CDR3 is TGTGCCAGTAGTTCGCGGGGGACCCATAGCACAGATACGCAGTATTTT.

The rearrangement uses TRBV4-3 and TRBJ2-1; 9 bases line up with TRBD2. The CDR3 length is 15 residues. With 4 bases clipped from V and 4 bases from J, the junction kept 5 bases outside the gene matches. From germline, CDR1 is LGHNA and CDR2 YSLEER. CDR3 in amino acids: CASSLSGGAYNEQFF. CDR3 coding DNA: TGCGCCAGCAGCCTTAGCGGGGGAGCGTACAATGAGCAGTTCTTC.

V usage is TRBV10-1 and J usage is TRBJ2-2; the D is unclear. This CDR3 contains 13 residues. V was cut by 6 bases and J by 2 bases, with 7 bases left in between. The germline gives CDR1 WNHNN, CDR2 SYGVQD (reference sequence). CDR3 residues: CASRELNTGELFF. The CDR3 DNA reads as TGCGCCAGCAGAGAATTAAACACCGGGGAGCTGTTTTTT.

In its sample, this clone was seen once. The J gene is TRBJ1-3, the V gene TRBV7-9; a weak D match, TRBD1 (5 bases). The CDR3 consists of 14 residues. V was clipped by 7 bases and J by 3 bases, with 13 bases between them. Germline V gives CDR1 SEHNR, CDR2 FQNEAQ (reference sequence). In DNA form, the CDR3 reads TGTGCCAGCATCAATGGAGGGGTTGGAAACACCATATATTTT. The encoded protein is CASINGGVGNTIYF.

The CDR3 DNA reads TGCGCCAGCAGCCCATTCCCTCGGGACAGGGGGTATGATACGCAGTATTTT. It specifies CASSPFPRDRGYDTQYF. The rearrangement links TRBV4-1 to TRBJ2-3, with TRBD1 matching over 11 bases. The junction had 12 bases not matched to a gene; V was cut back by 4 bases and J by 6 bases. Germline CDR1 and CDR2: MGHRA and YSYEKL. This CDR3 contains 17 residues.

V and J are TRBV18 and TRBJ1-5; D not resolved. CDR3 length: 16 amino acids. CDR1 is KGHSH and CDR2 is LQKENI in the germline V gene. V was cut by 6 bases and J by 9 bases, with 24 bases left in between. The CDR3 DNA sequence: TGTGCCAGCTCCCTCACAAGTTCGGAGGTTAGCTGGCCCCAGCATTTT. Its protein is CASSLTSSEVSWPQHF. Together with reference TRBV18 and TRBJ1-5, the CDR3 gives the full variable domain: NAGVMQNPRHLVRRRGQEARLRCSPMKGHSHVYWYRQLPEEGLKFMVYLQKENIIDESGMPKERFSAEFPKEGPSILRIQQVVRGDSAAYFCASSLTSSEVSWPQHFGDGTRLSIL.

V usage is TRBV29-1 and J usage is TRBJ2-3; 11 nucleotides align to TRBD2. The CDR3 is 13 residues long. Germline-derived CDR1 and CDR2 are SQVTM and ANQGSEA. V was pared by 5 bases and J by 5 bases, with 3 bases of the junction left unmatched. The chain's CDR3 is CSVSTSGVDTQYF. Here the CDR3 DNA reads TGCAGCGTTTCGACTAGCGGGGTAGATACGCAGTATTTT.

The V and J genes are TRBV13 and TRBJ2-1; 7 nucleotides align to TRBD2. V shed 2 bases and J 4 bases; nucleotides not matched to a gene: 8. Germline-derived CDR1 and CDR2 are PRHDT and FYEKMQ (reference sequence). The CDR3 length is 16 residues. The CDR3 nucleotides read TGTGCCAGCAGCTTACCCCAGCCGGGGGGATACAATGAGCAGTTCTTC. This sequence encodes CASSLPQPGGYNEQFF.

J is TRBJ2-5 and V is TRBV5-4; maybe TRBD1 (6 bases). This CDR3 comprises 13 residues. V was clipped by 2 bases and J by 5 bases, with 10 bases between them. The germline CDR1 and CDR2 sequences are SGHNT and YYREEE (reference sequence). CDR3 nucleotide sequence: TGTGCCAGCAGCTTAGGACAGAAGGAGACCCAGTACTTC. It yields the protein CASSLGQKETQYF.

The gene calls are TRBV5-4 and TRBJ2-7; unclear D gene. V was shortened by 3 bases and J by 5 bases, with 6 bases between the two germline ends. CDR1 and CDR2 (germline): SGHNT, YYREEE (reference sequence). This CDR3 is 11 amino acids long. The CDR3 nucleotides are TGTGCCAGCAGCTCCTCGGACGAGCAGTACTTC. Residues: CASSSSDEQYF.

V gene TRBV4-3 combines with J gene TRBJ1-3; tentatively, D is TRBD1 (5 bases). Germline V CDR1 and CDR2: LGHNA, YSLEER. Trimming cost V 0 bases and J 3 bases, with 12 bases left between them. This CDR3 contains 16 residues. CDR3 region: CASSQDILRGGNTIYF. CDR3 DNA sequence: TGCGCCAGCAGCCAAGATATTCTGAGGGGTGGAAACACCATATATTTT.

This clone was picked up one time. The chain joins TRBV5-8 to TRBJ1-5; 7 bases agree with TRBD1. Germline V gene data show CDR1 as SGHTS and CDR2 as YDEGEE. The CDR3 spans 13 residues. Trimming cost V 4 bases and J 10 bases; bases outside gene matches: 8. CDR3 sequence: CASSMRRQGPQHF. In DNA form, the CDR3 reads TGTGCCAGCAGCATGAGACGACAGGGCCCCCAGCATTTT.

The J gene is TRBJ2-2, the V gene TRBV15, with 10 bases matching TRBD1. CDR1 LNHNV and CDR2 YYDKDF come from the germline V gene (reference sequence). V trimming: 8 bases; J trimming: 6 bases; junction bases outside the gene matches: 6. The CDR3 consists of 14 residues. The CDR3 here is CATRRDRGAGELFF. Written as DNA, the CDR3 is TGTGCCACCCGCCGGGACAGGGGAGCCGGGGAGCTGTTTTTT.

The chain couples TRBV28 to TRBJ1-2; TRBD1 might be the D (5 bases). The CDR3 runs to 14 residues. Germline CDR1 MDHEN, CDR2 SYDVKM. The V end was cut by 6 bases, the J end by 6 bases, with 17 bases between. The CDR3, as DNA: TGTGCCAGCAGCCCGGCCCGGGACGCAGATGGCTACACCTTC. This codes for CASSPARDADGYTF.

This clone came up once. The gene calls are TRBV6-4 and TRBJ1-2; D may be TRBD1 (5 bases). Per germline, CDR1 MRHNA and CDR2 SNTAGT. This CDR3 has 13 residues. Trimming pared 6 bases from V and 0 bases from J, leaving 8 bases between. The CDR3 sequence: CASSQGTNYGYTF. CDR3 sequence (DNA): TGTGCCAGCAGCCAGGGCACTAACTATGGCTACACCTTC.

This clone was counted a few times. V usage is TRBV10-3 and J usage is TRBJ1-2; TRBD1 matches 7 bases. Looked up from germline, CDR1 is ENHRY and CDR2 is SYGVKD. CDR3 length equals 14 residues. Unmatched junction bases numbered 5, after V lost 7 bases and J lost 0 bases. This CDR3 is CAITRQGANYGYTF. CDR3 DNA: TGTGCCATCACCAGACAGGGAGCTAACTATGGCTACACCTTC.

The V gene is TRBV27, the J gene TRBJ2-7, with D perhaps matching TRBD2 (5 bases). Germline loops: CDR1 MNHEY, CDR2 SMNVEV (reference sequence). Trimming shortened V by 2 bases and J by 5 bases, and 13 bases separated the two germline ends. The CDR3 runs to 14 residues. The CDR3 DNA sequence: TGTGCCAGCAGTTTACGGGGTACCCGGAACGAGCAGTACTTC. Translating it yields CASSLRGTRNEQYF.

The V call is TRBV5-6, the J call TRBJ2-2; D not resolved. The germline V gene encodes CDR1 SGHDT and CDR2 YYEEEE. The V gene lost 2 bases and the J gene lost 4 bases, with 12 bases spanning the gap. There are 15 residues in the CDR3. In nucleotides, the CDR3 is TGTGCCAGCAGCTTAAGGCCATCGGGCACCGGGGAGCTGTTTTTT. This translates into CASSLRPSGTGELFF.

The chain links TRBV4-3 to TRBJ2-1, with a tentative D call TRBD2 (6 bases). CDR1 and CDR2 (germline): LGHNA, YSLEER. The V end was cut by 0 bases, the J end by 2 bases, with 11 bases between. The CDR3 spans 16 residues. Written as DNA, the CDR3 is TGCGCCAGCAGCCAAGATGGAGGGGAACCCTACAATGAGCAGTTCTTC. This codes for CASSQDGGEPYNEQFF.

The CDR3 coding sequence is TGCAGCGTTGTGACAGGGGGCAATGAAAAACTGTTTTTT. Protein sequence: CSVVTGGNEKLFF. This chain connects TRBV29-1 to TRBJ1-4; 10 positions match TRBD1. From germline, CDR1 is SQVTM and CDR2 ANQGSEA. V was pared by 4 bases and J by 5 bases, with 1 base of the junction left unmatched. The CDR3 is 13 residues long.

The chain's CDR3 is CASSPGRMNTEAFF. CDR3 coding DNA: TGCGCCAGCAGCCCAGGACGTATGAACACTGAAGCTTTCTTT. The genes are TRBV5-1 and TRBJ1-1; no reliable D call. CDR3 length: 14 residues. The germline V gene has CDR1 SGHRS and CDR2 YFSETQ. V was pared by 4 bases and J by 0 bases, with 10 bases between.

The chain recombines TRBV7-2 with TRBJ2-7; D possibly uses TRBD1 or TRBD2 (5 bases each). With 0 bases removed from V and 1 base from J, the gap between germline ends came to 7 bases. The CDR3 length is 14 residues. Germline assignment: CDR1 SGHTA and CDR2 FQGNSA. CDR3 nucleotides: TGTGCCAGCAGCTTAGCGGGGGTATCCTACGAGCAGTACTTC. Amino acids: CASSLAGVSYEQYF. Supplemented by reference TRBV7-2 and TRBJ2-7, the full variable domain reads GAGVSQSPSNKVTEKGKDVELRCDPISGHTALYWYRQSLGQGLEFLIYFQGNSAPDKSGLPSDRFSAERTGGSVSTLTIQRTQQEDSAVYLCASSLAGVSYEQYFGPGTRLTVT.

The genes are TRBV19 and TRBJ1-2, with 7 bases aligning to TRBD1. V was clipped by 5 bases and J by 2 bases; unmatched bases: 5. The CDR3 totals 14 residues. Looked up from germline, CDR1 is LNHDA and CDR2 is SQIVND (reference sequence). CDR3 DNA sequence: TGTGCCAGTAGTTATAAGGGACAGAACTATGGCTACACCTTC. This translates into CASSYKGQNYGYTF.

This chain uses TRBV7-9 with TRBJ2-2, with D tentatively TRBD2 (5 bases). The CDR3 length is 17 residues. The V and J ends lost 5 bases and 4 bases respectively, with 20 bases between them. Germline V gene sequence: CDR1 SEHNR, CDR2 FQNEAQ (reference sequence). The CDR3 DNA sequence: TGTGCCAGCAGCCCCCCTGGAGGCATTGATCTCACCGGGGAGCTGTTTTTT. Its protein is CASSPPGGIDLTGELFF. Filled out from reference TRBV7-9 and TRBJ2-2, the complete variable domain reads DTGVSQNPRHKITKRGQNVTFRCDPISEHNRLYWYRQTLGQGPEFLTYFQNEAQLEKSRLLSDRFSAERPKGSFSTLEIQRTEQGDSAMYLCASSPPGGIDLTGELFFGEGSRLTVL.

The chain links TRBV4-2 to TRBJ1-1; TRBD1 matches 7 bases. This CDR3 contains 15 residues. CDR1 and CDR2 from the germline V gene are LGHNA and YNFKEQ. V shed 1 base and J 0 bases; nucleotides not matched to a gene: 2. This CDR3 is CASSQVGTVNTEAFF. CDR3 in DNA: TGTGCCAGCAGCCAAGTGGGGACAGTGAACACTGAAGCTTTCTTT.

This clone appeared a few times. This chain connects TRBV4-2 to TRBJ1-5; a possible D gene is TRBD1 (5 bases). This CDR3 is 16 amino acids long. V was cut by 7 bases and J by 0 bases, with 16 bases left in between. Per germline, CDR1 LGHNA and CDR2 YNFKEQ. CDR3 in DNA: TGTGCCAGCATTAGAGACAGTATGTATAGCAATCAGCCCCAGCATTTT. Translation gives CASIRDSMYSNQPQHF.